These 20 T cell receptor beta chains originate from one sample sequenced in a study of prognosis after radiotherapy for stage I lung cancer. The authors amplified TCR beta CDR3 from genomic DNA using two-round multiplex PCR. Used in first-round PCR were primers specific to each TRBV and TRBJ gene. Via MiXCR, TCRdb re-called the multiplex PCR reads, giving one row per CDR3 protein. The sample lists 45,000 to 60,000 distinct CDR3 sequences, less than 35% occurring once. The sample here was PBMCs, taken before or after stereotactic body radiation therapy (not recorded which). These receptors were obtained from a donor over 45 with non-small cell lung cancer.

This clonotype was counted between two and nine times. A much larger clone differs from this one at a single base, so this may be a read error. The genes are TRBV6-5 and TRBJ2-7; weak D call: TRBD1 (6 bases). Germline CDR1 reads MNHEY; CDR2 reads SVGAGI. This CDR3 has 14 residues. The CDR3 coding sequence is TGTGCCAGCATTTACGCCTTAAACAGGGCCGAGCAGTACTTC. It codes for CASIYALNRAEQYF.

Turning to this clonotype: This may arise from a read error, as a much more abundant clone is one base away. The genes are TRBV6-5 and TRBJ1-1; D not certain. The CDR3 extends over 12 amino acids. From germline, CDR1 is MNHEY and CDR2 SVGAGI. Trimming took off 4 bases at V and 1 base at J, with 4 bases between the two ends. The CDR3 here is CASSFQNTEAFF. CDR3 DNA sequence: TGTGCCAGCAGTTTCCAGAACACTGAAGCTTTCTTT.

On this clonotype: A read error is the likely source, as a far larger clone sits one nucleotide away. The rearrangement joins TRBV6-2 or TRBV6-3 to TRBJ1-1; the D gene is possibly TRBD1 (5 bases). The CDR3 has 13 amino acids. The V end was cut by 5 bases, the J end by 5 bases, with 12 bases between. Germline V gene sequence: CDR1 MNHEY, CDR2 SVGEGT. CDR3 sequence: CASSPQQVTEAFF. CDR3 nucleotide sequence: TGTGCCAGCAGTCCCCAACAGGTGACTGAAGCTTTCTTT.

As concerns this clonotype: This likely stems from a read error, as it lies one base from a far larger clone. V usage is TRBV6-5 and J usage is TRBJ1-1, with D perhaps matching TRBD1 (6 bases). Germline assignment: CDR1 MNHEY and CDR2 SVGAGI. The CDR3 has 14 residues. CDR3 bases: TGTGCCAGCAGTTACTCGAGCAGGGACACTGAATCTTTCTTT. Protein sequence: CASSYSSRDTESFF.

This clonotype was counted many times. The chain combines TRBV7-9 with TRBJ1-1; TRBD1 agrees at 8 bases. This CDR3 has 18 residues. V shed 5 bases, J shed 0 bases, and the junction held 14 bases outside the gene matches. Germline V lookup: CDR1 SEHNR, CDR2 FQNEAQ (reference sequence). CDR3 sequence (DNA): TGTGCCAGCAGCCGGGTTGGTAGGACAGGGACCTTGAACACTGAAGCTTTCTTT. This translates into CASSRVGRTGTLNTEAFF. The full variable domain, with the rest looked up from reference TRBV7-9 and TRBJ1-1, is DTGVSQNPRHKITKRGQNVTFRCDPISEHNRLYWYRQTLGQGPEFLTYFQNEAQLEKSRLLSDRFSAERPKGSFSTLEIQRTEQGDSAMYLCASSRVGRTGTLNTEAFFGQGTRLTVV.

This clonotype was detected ten times or more. The chain uses TRBV6-1 and TRBJ2-7, with 11 bases lining up with TRBD1. The CDR3 is 15 amino acids. Germline values: CDR1 MNHNS, CDR2 SASEGT. V shed 6 bases, J shed 2 bases, and the junction held 6 bases outside the gene matches. CDR3 bases: TGTGCCAGCAGCTCGGGACAGGGGGGAACCTACGAGCAGTACTTC. This codes for CASSSGQGGTYEQYF.

This clonotype was seen only once. This chain joins TRBV6-2 or TRBV6-3 and TRBJ1-5, with a weak D call TRBD1 (6 bases). The CDR3 extends over 14 amino acids. Trimming took off 0 bases at V and 6 bases at J, with 9 bases between the two ends. Germline V gene data show CDR1 as MNHEY and CDR2 as SVGEGT. In DNA form, the CDR3 reads TGTGCCAGCAGTTACTCGGGGGCAGGTCAGCCCCAGCATTTT. Its protein is CASSYSGAGQPQHF.

This clonotype was picked up a small number of times. The genes are TRBV10-2 and TRBJ2-6, with D tentatively TRBD1 or TRBD2 (5 bases each). V dropped 3 bases and J dropped 3 bases, with 9 bases sitting between them. Looked up from germline, CDR1 is WSHSY and CDR2 is SAAADI. The CDR3 extends over 15 amino acids. The CDR3 nucleotides read TGCGCCAGCAGTGATCCAGGGAGTGGGGCCAACGTCCTGACTTTC. The encoded protein is CASSDPGSGANVLTF.

Many counts were recorded for this clonotype. The CDR3 coding sequence is TGCAGTGCTAGGTCCTTCCAGCGGGATACAGATACGCAGTATTTT. Translation gives CSARSFQRDTDTQYF. The chain has TRBV20-1 and TRBJ2-3; the match to TRBD2 covers 7 bases. V trimming: 3 bases; J trimming: 3 bases; junction bases outside the gene matches: 9. Looked up from germline, CDR1 is DFQATT and CDR2 is SNEGSKA (reference sequence). This CDR3 region has 15 residues.

This clonotype appeared once. The chain employs TRBV9 and TRBJ2-6; D is unresolved. Trimming stripped 4 bases from V and 0 bases from J, with 14 bases between. The CDR3 contains 17 residues. Germline CDR1 reads SGDLS; CDR2 reads YYNGEE. CDR3 region: CASSLQVLFSGANVLTF. CDR3 DNA sequence: TGTGCCAGCAGCCTCCAGGTCTTATTCTCTGGGGCCAACGTCCTGACTTTC.

This clonotype was seen only once. The chain recombines TRBV5-1 with TRBJ2-7, with a tentative D call TRBD2 (5 bases). Trimming removed 4 bases from V and 3 bases from J, with 14 bases in between. CDR1 and CDR2 (germline): SGHRS, YFSETQ. The CDR3 is 14 residues long. CDR3 coding DNA: TGCGCCAGCAGCCATTCCTATGGGAGCTACGAGCAGTACTTC. This translates into CASSHSYGSYEQYF.

The sample holds many counts of this clonotype. The chain carries TRBV28 and TRBJ2-6; no firm D call. This CDR3 contains 15 residues. V dropped 8 bases and J dropped 7 bases, with 18 bases sitting between them. Germline V gives CDR1 MDHEN, CDR2 SYDVKM. The CDR3 region is CASVPRMGQANVLTF. The CDR3 coding sequence is TGTGCCAGCGTACCACGCATGGGCCAAGCCAACGTCCTGACTTTC. The entire variable domain, with the rest obtained from reference TRBV28 and TRBJ2-6, is as follows: DVKVTQSSRYLVKRTGEKVFLECVQDMDHENMFWYRQDPGLGLRLIYFSYDVKMKEKGDIPEGYSVSREKKERFSLILESASTNQTSMYLCASVPRMGQANVLTFGAGSRLTVL.

As regards this clonotype: Given a much more abundant clone one base away, this may be a read error. The chain recombines TRBV6-5 with TRBJ2-5; TRBD1 is a possible D gene (5 bases). Trimming stripped 0 bases from V and 4 bases from J, with 12 bases between. Germline V gives CDR1 MNHEY, CDR2 SVGAGI. This CDR3 region has 15 residues. The CDR3 protein is CASSYSEQVLETQYF. DNA for the CDR3: TGTGCCAGCAGTTACTCAGAACAGGTCCTAGAGACCCAGTACTTC.

Turning to this clonotype: Since a far larger clone is one base different, this is likely a read error. The V gene is TRBV6-5, the J gene TRBJ2-1; maybe TRBD2 (5 bases). The CDR3 is 15 residues long. Germline CDR1 reads MNHEY; CDR2 reads SVGAGI. V shed 2 bases and J shed 8 bases, with 16 bases lying between them. CDR3: CASSYGRTPGYEQFF. CDR3 DNA: TGTGCCAGCAGTTACGGTCGGACTCCAGGTTATGAGCAGTTCTTC.

This clonotype has just a few counts. V gene TRBV27 combines with J gene TRBJ1-2, with D possibly TRBD1 on 6 matching bases. The CDR3 totals 12 residues. V was trimmed by 4 bases and J by 5 bases, leaving 8 bases between them. Looked up from germline, CDR1 is MNHEY and CDR2 is SMNVEV (reference sequence). The CDR3 is CASSSQGYGYTF. As DNA, the CDR3 is TGTGCCAGCAGTTCCCAGGGGTATGGCTACACCTTC.

This clonotype was seen many times. V usage is TRBV3-1 and J usage is TRBJ2-1; weak D call: TRBD2 (6 bases). CDR1 is LGHDT, CDR2 YNNKEL, per germline (reference sequence). Trimming pared 1 base from V and 6 bases from J, leaving 25 bases between. The CDR3 spans 19 residues. CDR3 DNA: TGTGCCAGCAGCCAAGGGGGACTCAAGTCGACCCTCACCCCCAATGAGCAGTTCTTC. It is translated as CASSQGGLKSTLTPNEQFF.

The genes are TRBV28 and TRBJ2-7; 10 bases align to TRBD1. With V trimmed by 10 bases and J by 5 bases, 11 bases remained unmatched. CDR1 MDHEN and CDR2 SYDVKM come from the germline V gene. CDR3 length equals 14 residues. Here the CDR3 reads CATSDRGNPDEQYF. The CDR3 region has the DNA TGTGCCACCTCGGACAGGGGGAATCCCGACGAGCAGTACTTC.

This clonotype was seen ten or more times. An end of the junction differs from the germline gene, which may be a read error. The V and J genes are TRBV12-5 and TRBJ2-3; D gene ambiguous. The germline V gene encodes CDR1 LGHNT and CDR2 FRNRAP. This CDR3 is 12 amino acids long. The CDR3 sequence: CASGFLGNTQYF. The CDR3 DNA reads as TGCGCTAGTGGTTTCCTCGGCAATACGCAGTATTTT.

This sequence joins TRBV4-2 and TRBJ2-1; D gene uncertain. Germline V gives CDR1 LGHNA, CDR2 YNFKEQ. Deletions cut 0 bases from V and 15 bases from J, with 15 bases between. The CDR3 is made up of 13 amino acids. The CDR3 DNA is TGTGCCAGCAGCCAAGAATTGTCTCAATTTCGGTTCTTC. This gives the protein CASSQELSQFRFF.

This clonotype was counted ten times or more. The chain has TRBV7-3 and TRBJ2-2; 7 positions agree with TRBD2. Looked up from germline, CDR1 is SGHTA and CDR2 is FQGTGA. The CDR3 covers 18 residues. Trimming took 3 bases from V and 6 from J; bases not matched to a gene: 16. CDR3 region: CASSFTAGGLGVSGELFF. The CDR3 DNA is TGTGCCAGCAGCTTTACCGCCGGTGGACTAGGAGTGTCCGGGGAGCTGTTTTTT.